Listed below are T cell receptor beta chains from one sample, sequenced in a study of T cells in Graves' hyperthyroidism and ophthalmopathy. TCRdb itself ran the multiplex PCR reads through MiXCR, one entry per CDR3 protein. This table has around 370,000 distinct CDR3 sequences, approximately 17% appearing once. The specimen sequenced was blood. Every receptor here comes from a man aged 18 to 29 with Graves' ophthalmopathy. Each CDR3 is given with its conserved first and last residue. D genes are given only for firm matches. Clone sizes are given selectively: once, few, many, or a class where the clone is expanded.

clone size	D gene	V gene	J gene	CDR3 DNA	CDR3 protein
NA	NA	TRBV2	TRBJ2-7	TGTGCCAGCACTCCGAGACAGCTCTACGAGCAGTACTTC	CASTPRQLYEQYF
many	NA	TRBV25-1	TRBJ1-1	TGTGCCAGCAGTGCCCCGGACAGAGAAGCTTTCTTT	CASSAPDREAFF
NA	TRBD1	TRBV5-1	TRBJ1-4	TGCGCCAGCAGCTTGGGGGGGACAGCAACTAATGAAAAACTGTTTTTT	CASSLGGTATNEKLFF
few	NA	TRBV5-1	TRBJ2-6	TGCGCCAGCAGCTTGGCCGTAGGGGCTGGGGCCAACGTCCTGACTTTC	CASSLAVGAGANVLTF
NA	NA	TRBV7-9	TRBJ2-7	TGTGCCAGCGTGGGGGCGGACTACGAGCAGTACTTC	CASVGADYEQYF
few	NA	TRBV5-6	TRBJ2-1	TGTGCCAGCAGCTTGAGGGCAGAGGCCTACAATGAGCAGTTCTTC	CASSLRAEAYNEQFF
many	NA	TRBV11-3	TRBJ2-7	TGTGCCAGCAGCTTCGATCCCTACGAGCAGTACTTC	CASSFDPYEQYF
NA	TRBD1	TRBV6-1	TRBJ1-1	TGTGCCAGCAGTGAAATTGGGACAGGGGTAGCTTTCTTT	CASSEIGTGVAFF
NA	NA	TRBV6-1	TRBJ1-5	TGTGCCAGCAGTGATCACAGTTATAGCAATCAGCCCCAGCATTTT	CASSDHSYSNQPQHF
few	TRBD2	TRBV5-8	TRBJ2-7	TGTGCCAGCAGCTTGGGGTTAGGGGCGGGGGGCCCCTACGAGCAGTACTTC	CASSLGLGAGGPYEQYF
few	NA	TRBV4-1	TRBJ1-6	TGCGCCAGCAGCCAAGACCCGTTGGTTTCACCCCTCCACTTT	CASSQDPLVSPLHF
few	NA	TRBV27	TRBJ2-3	TGTGCCAGCAGCCCCATGACCCTTAGCACAGATACGCAGTATTTT	CASSPMTLSTDTQYF
few	NA	TRBV7-2	TRBJ2-3	TGTGCCAGCAGCTTAGTGTCCGATAGCACAGATACGCAGTATTTT	CASSLVSDSTDTQYF
many	TRBD2	TRBV7-8	TRBJ2-3	TGTGCCAGCAGCTCCCTAGCGGGGGGTCCCTTCAGCACAGATACGCAGTATTTT	CASSSLAGGPFSTDTQYF
many	NA	TRBV2	TRBJ2-7	TGTGCCAGCTGGGGCCTTGAGCAGTACTTC	CASWGLEQYF
few	TRBD1	TRBV27	TRBJ1-4	TGTGCCAGCAGTCCGACGACAGGGGTTAATGAAAAACTGTTTTTT	CASSPTTGVNEKLFF
NA	NA	TRBV6-1	TRBJ1-1	TGTGCCAGCACCGAGAACACTGAAGCTTTCTTT	CASTENTEAFF
many	TRBD1	TRBV27	TRBJ1-2	TGTGCCAGCAGATCCCTCGGGACAGGGCCTAACTATGGCTACACCTTC	CASRSLGTGPNYGYTF
many	TRBD1	TRBV5-8	TRBJ1-5	TGTGCCAGCAGCCGTGACAGGGACAGGGGGCCCCAGCATTTT	CASSRDRDRGPQHF
NA	NA	TRBV29-1	TRBJ2-5	TGCAGCGCTGAAGGGACCCTGGAGGGGGCTGGGGAGACCCAGTACTTC	CSAEGTLEGAGETQYF
many	NA	TRBV11-2	TRBJ2-2	TGTGCCAGCAGCTTCCATATGGGAACCGGGGAGCTGTTTTTT	CASSFHMGTGELFF
few	NA	TRBV7-2	TRBJ2-4	TGTGCCAGCAGCCTCGGCCCACTAGCCAAAAACATTCAGTACTTC	CASSLGPLAKNIQYF
NA	NA	TRBV20-1	TRBJ2-2	TGCAGTGCTAGAGACGTAGATTATGACACCGGGGAGCTGTTTTTT	CSARDVDYDTGELFF
many	TRBD1	TRBV2	TRBJ2-2	TGTGCCAGCAGTTCGACAGGGGCCTCAGCCGGGGAGCTGTTTTTT	CASSSTGASAGELFF
many	NA	TRBV28	TRBJ1-2	TGTGCCAGCACCCTAGGGGGTCAGGACTATGGCTACACCTTC	CASTLGGQDYGYTF